This TCR beta chain came from a study of blood T cell repertoires in COVID-19. Across the study: From T cells, B-cell-depleted T cells, or PBMCs came the material, which was cDNA or gDNA.

Produced via immunoSEQ multiplex PCR; TCRdb's table is partial and in-frame only. The data contain around 700,000 clones, about 90% of them seen just once; the ten biggest clones take up approximately 0.3%. The ends were cut back, 4 bases at V and 7 bases at J, with 26 bases in the middle. Germline CDR1 and CDR2: SGHRS and YFSETQ. The CDR3 consists of 17 residues. The rearrangement uses TRBV5-1 and TRBJ1-2, with D uncertain. The sequenced material came from peripheral blood. The source is a woman younger than 30 with acute or convalescent COVID-19. The CDR3 is CASSHQTSEVTTSGYTF. The DNA of the CDR3 is TGCGCCAGCAGCCACCAAACAAGCGAGGTTACTACTAGTGGCTACACCTTC. Looking up the rest from reference TRBV5-1 and TRBJ1-2 gives the full variable domain: KAGVTQTPRYLIKTRGQQVTLSCSPISGHRSVSWYQQTPGQGLQFLFEYFSETQRNKGNFPGRFSGRQFSNSRSEMNVSTLELGDSALYLCASSHQTSEVTTSGYTFGSGTRLTVV.